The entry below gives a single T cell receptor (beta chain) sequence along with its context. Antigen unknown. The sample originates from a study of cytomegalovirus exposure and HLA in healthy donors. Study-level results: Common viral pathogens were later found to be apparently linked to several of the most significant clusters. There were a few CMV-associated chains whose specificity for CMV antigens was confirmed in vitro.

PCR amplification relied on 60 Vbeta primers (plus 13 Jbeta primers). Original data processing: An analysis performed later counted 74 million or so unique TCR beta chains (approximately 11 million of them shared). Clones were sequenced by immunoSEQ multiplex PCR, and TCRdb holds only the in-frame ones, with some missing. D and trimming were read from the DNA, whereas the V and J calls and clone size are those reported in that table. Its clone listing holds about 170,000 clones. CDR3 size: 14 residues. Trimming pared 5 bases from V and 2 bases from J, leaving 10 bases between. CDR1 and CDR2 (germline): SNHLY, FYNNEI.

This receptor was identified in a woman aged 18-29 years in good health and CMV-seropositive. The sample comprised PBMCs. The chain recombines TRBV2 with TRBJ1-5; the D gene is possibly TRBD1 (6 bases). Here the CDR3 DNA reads TGTGCCAGCAGTACGGACAGCGGCAATCAGCCCCAGCATTTT. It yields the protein CASSTDSGNQPQHF.